The 15 T cell receptor beta chains listed next were all sequenced from one sample in a study of T cell responses to AZD1222 COVID-19 vaccine (dated by TCRdb to 2020 to 2022). Libraries were constructed by the immunoSEQ multiplex PCR assay. Not all clones reach the TCRdb copy of this immuneACCESS table, which keeps in-frame sequences only. Checked studies attribute under half of the gap to unresolved V genes and leave the rest unexplained. Across this sample there are 140,000 to 150,000 clones, with 75% to 90% seen only once. About 4% of the sample comes from the top ten. This specimen's time point label, interpreted: baseline before first vaccination. The treatment or condition label of this sample denotes: meningococcal conjugate vaccine given as trial control. The sample consisted of peripheral blood, taken on day 0 of MenACWY control vaccination. The receptor source for this set is an adult in good health.

The gene calls are TRBV29-1 and TRBJ1-2; 10 bases agree with TRBD1. This CDR3 contains 13 residues. CDR1 is SQVTM and CDR2 is ANQGSEA in the germline V gene. The trim removed 3 bases at V and 8 bases at J, leaving 6 bases unmatched. CDR3 region: CSVEGQGILGYTF. The CDR3 DNA reads TGCAGCGTTGAGGGACAGGGGATTTTGGGCTACACCTTC.

The CDR3: CASSQDLGRGAFF. The CDR3 DNA reads TGTGCCAGCAGCCAAGATTTGGGCCGGGGAGCTTTCTTT. The chain joins TRBV14 to TRBJ1-1; no reliable D call. This CDR3 has 13 residues. Trimming took off 0 bases at V and 10 bases at J, with 12 bases between the two ends. Germline CDR1 is SGHDN and CDR2 is FVKESK.

CDR3 sequence: CASSLVPPGQGSSEQYF. The DNA of the CDR3 is TGTGCCAGCAGCCTCGTTCCCCCAGGACAGGGCTCGAGCGAGCAGTACTTC. This chain connects TRBV7-9 to TRBJ2-7; 8 bases fit TRBD1. The junction had 18 bases not matched to a gene; V was cut back by 5 bases and J by 6 bases. The CDR3 is 17 amino acids. Germline V gene sequence: CDR1 SEHNR, CDR2 FQNEAQ (reference sequence).

V usage is TRBV7-9 and J usage is TRBJ1-4; D is unresolved. V lost 1 base to trimming and J lost 0 bases, with 12 bases between them. CDR1 is SEHNR and CDR2 is FQNEAQ in the germline V gene (reference sequence). The CDR3 totals 17 residues. In DNA form, the CDR3 reads TGTGCCAGCAGCTTAGGTCCTACAGTTGCAACTAATGAAAAACTGTTTTTT. Its protein product is CASSLGPTVATNEKLFF.

The rearrangement uses TRBV28 and TRBJ2-5; unclear D gene. CDR1 and CDR2 from the germline V gene are MDHEN and SYDVKM. V was cut by 7 bases and J by 2 bases, with 17 bases left in between. The CDR3 has 15 amino acids. The CDR3, as DNA: TGTGCCAGCACCAAGGGCCAAACAAAGCAAGAGACCCAGTACTTC. Its translation: CASTKGQTKQETQYF.

This chain joins TRBV6-6 and TRBJ2-1; tentative D call: TRBD2 (5 bases). CDR1 and CDR2 from the germline V gene are MNHNY and SVGAGI (reference sequence). The CDR3 contains 13 residues. V lost 4 bases and J 6 bases, leaving 10 bases between the germline ends. The CDR3 reads CASSSGTSNEQFF. CDR3 nucleotides: TGTGCCAGCAGTTCGGGCACTAGCAATGAGCAGTTCTTC.

The chain recombines TRBV5-6 with TRBJ1-4, with no clear D. The germline V gene encodes CDR1 SGHDT and CDR2 YYEEEE. The germline V and J ends were trimmed by 3 bases and 8 bases, with 20 bases remaining between them. CDR3 size: 16 residues. CDR3: CASSWKVRGVSEKLFF. CDR3 DNA: TGTGCCAGCAGCTGGAAAGTCCGGGGAGTTTCAGAAAAACTGTTTTTT.

A note on this clone: Other DNA sequences within the sample encode an identical CDR3. The chain employs TRBV9 and TRBJ1-3; 8 nucleotides match TRBD1. Germline values: CDR1 SGDLS, CDR2 YYNGEE. V was clipped by 3 bases and J by 5 bases; unmatched bases: 1. The CDR3 contains 13 residues. The CDR3 loop reads CASSAGGRNTIYF. The CDR3 DNA reads as TGTGCCAGCAGCGCAGGGGGCCGAAACACCATATATTTT.

This clone was observed a single time. The V call is TRBV5-4, the J call TRBJ2-1, with 8 nucleotides matching TRBD1. Germline V gene lookup returns CDR1 SGHNT and CDR2 YYREEE (reference sequence). The J segment lost 7 bases and the V segment lost 2 bases, leaving 11 bases of the junction unmatched. CDR3 length equals 16 residues. The CDR3 protein is CASSFPRTGSFNEQFF. The CDR3 DNA follows: TGTGCCAGCAGCTTTCCCCGGACAGGGAGTTTTAATGAGCAGTTCTTC.

The chain uses TRBV6-6 and TRBJ2-7; D gene uncertain. The V gene's germline CDR1 is MNHNY and CDR2 SVGAGI (reference sequence). The CDR3 extends over 13 amino acids. Trimming cost V 6 bases and J 5 bases, with 14 bases left between them. The CDR3, as DNA: TGTGCCAGCAGCCACGGTATCACGAACGAGCAGTACGTC. This gives the protein CASSHGITNEQYV.

CDR3 DNA sequence: TGCGCCAGCAGCCTTAGACCGATAAGGAACCAAGAGACCCAGTACTTC. It codes for CASSLRPIRNQETQYF. The chain uses TRBV4-1 and TRBJ2-5; no reliable D call. Germline V gene lookup returns CDR1 MGHRA and CDR2 YSYEKL. Trimming removed 4 bases at V and 0 bases at J, with 15 bases between. CDR3 length equals 16 residues.

The chain employs TRBV7-8 and TRBJ2-2; possible D gene TRBD1, 5 bases. The V gene lost 5 bases and the J gene lost 8 bases, with 21 bases spanning the gap. CDR3 length equals 16 residues. Germline assignment: CDR1 SGHVS and CDR2 FQNEAQ. In DNA form, the CDR3 reads TGTGCCAGCAGCCTCTCGTCCCAGCAGGGAACAGGGGAGCTGTTTTTT. It specifies CASSLSSQQGTGELFF.

The chain uses TRBV9 and TRBJ2-7, with D possibly matching TRBD2 (5 bases). Trimming removed 4 bases at V and 3 bases at J, with 17 bases between. Germline-derived CDR1 and CDR2 are SGDLS and YYNGEE. The CDR3 has 15 residues. The CDR3, as DNA: TGTGCCAGCAGCCAACGACTCAGCCGGGACTACGAGCAGTACTTC. Translating gives CASSQRLSRDYEQYF.

V is TRBV18 and J is TRBJ1-2; no clear D gene. Germline-derived CDR1 and CDR2 are KGHSH and LQKENI. Trimming removed 6 bases from V and 8 bases from J, with 10 bases in between. The CDR3 consists of 11 residues. CDR3 region: CASSEGYGYTF. In DNA, the CDR3 is TGTGCCAGCTCCGAAGGGTACGGCTACACCTTC.

This clone was picked up one time. V is TRBV2 and J is TRBJ1-6, with 9 bases matching TRBD1. CDR1 SNHLY and CDR2 FYNNEI come from the germline V gene. This CDR3 comprises 14 residues. Losses at the gene ends were 6 bases for V and 7 bases for J; bases not matched to a gene: 4. CDR3 protein: CASSFGQGNSPLHF. The CDR3 DNA follows: TGTGCCAGCAGCTTTGGACAGGGGAATTCACCCCTCCACTTT.